This T cell receptor beta chain was sequenced in a study of patients and donors after allogeneic stem cell transplantation. Germline CDR1 MGHRA, CDR2 YSYEKL. The CDR3 runs 15 residues. V lost 4 bases and J 8 bases, leaving 17 bases between the germline ends. This clonotype was seen a handful of times. Each CDR3 protein gets one entry after TCRdb re-called the RT-PCR reads with MiXCR. The sample includes about 960,000 distinct CDR3 sequences, around 17% of them seen just once. The chain has TRBV4-1 and TRBJ1-4, with a weak D call TRBD1 (5 bases). This receptor was taken from a human donor who was either an allogeneic HSCT recipient or a stem cell or donor lymphocyte infusion donor (not recorded which). It is not recorded whose cells these are; they may come from a transplant donor. Sequencing input: blood, either unsorted or a sorted T cell fraction (not recorded which). CDR3 residues: CASSRPRGDGEKLFF. The CDR3 nucleotides read TGCGCCAGCAGCCGCCCCCGGGGGGACGGGGAAAAACTGTTTTTT.